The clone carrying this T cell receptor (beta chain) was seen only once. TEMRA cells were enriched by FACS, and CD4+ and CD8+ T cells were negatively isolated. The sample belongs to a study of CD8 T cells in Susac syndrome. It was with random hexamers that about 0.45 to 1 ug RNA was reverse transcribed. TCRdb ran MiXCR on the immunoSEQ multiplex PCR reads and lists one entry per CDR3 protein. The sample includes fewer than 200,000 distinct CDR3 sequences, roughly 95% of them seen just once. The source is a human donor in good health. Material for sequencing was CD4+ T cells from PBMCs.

The CDR3 nucleotides read TGCAGCAAGATAGCGGGAGGGCCTTATAATGAGCAGTTCTTC. Its protein is CSKIAGGPYNEQFF. This rearrangement joins TRBV29-1 to TRBJ2-1; 11 nucleotides agree with TRBD2. Germline values: CDR1 SQVTM, CDR2 ANQGSEA. CDR3 length equals 14 residues. Trimming took 8 bases from V and 7 from J; bases not matched to a gene: 10.